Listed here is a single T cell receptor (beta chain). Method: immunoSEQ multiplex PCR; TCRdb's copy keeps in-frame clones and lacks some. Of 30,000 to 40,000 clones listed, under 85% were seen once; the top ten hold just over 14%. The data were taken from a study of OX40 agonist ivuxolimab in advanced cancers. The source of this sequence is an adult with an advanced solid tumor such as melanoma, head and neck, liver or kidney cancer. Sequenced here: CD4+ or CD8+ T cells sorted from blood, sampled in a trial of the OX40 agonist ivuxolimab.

As DNA, the CDR3 is TGTGCCTGGAGCGCAGCTAGCTCCTACGAGCAGTACTTC. Translating it yields CAWSAASSYEQYF. This chain links TRBV30 with TRBJ2-7; D uncertain. CDR1 is GTSNPN and CDR2 is SVGIG in the germline V gene (reference sequence). Trimming took off 3 bases at V and 0 bases at J, with 9 bases between the two ends. This CDR3 region has 13 residues.